The entry that follows covers one T cell receptor (beta chain) sequence. This entry belongs to a study of blood T cell repertoires in COVID-19. About the research overall: Some COVID-19 samples were acute and others convalescent; all came from the United States, Italy and Spain. PBMCs, B-cell-depleted T cells, or T cells were the source of the cDNA or gDNA that made up the material.

Using immunoSEQ multiplex PCR, the repertoire was profiled, and TCRdb retains in-frame clones only, with some absent. The sample has 120,000 to 150,000 clones; roughly 82% are singletons. Germline V gives CDR1 MNHEY, CDR2 SVGAGI. V shed 8 bases and J 6 bases; nucleotides not matched to a gene: 13. This CDR3 spans 15 amino acids. The rearrangement links TRBV6-5 to TRBJ1-2; 9 positions match TRBD1. The source is a woman aged 50 to 60 in a cohort sampled during active or convalescent COVID-19. The sequenced sample consisted of peripheral blood. CDR3 in DNA: TGTGCCAGCGGGGAACACAGGGGGCAAGAGGATGGCTACACCTTC. Translation gives CASGEHRGQEDGYTF.